This entry concerns a single T cell receptor beta chain. The antigen remains unidentified. This record belongs to a study of CD8 T cells in Susac syndrome. Study conclusions and caveats: TCR sequencing and HLA analysis covered a relatively small number of individuals.

The V and J ends lost 0 bases and 1 base respectively, with 6 bases between them. CDR3 length equals 14 residues. In germline, CDR1 is LNHNV, CDR2 YYDKDF (reference sequence). TCR beta sequencing covered blood CD8+ and CD4+ T cells. The multiple sclerosis control cohort comprised treatment-naive individuals presenting with stable or active relapsing-remitting disease. Roughly 0.45 to 1 ug RNA was reverse transcribed with random hexamers. An immunoSEQ multiplex PCR amplified TCR beta CDR3 over 54 Vbeta and 13 Jbeta. One entry per CDR3 protein, called by TCRdb with MiXCR from the immunoSEQ multiplex PCR reads. In the table there are around 150,000 distinct CDR3 sequences, 85% to 95% of which are singletons.

Material: CD4+ T cells from PBMCs. The sequence was collected from a human donor with multiple sclerosis. The chain employs TRBV15 and TRBJ1-2; D gene unclear. The CDR3 coding sequence is TGTGCCACCAGCAGAGATCGGGTTAACTATGGCTACACCTTC. Its protein is CATSRDRVNYGYTF.